A selection of T cell receptor beta chains follows, all from one sample in a study of blood T cells in healthy people across ages. From the 5' RACE reads, TCRdb called clonotypes with MiXCR, one entry per CDR3 protein. The repertoire holds about 730,000 distinct CDR3 sequences, with roughly 43% as singletons. The sample consisted of blood. The origin of the receptors is a woman aged 55-69 years in good health. Both conserved end residues are part of each CDR3. A D gene is named only where the DNA matches it firmly. Clone size is shown for a subset of rows, as once, few, many or a class of expanded clone.

>once|TRBV18|.|TRBJ1-1
TGTGCCAGCTCACCACGCGCACAGGCAGACACTGAAGCTTTCTTT
CASSPRAQADTEAFF
>once|TRBV5-1|.|TRBJ2-1
TGCGCCAGCAGCTTGGCTAGCGTGAGCTACAATGAGCAGTTCTTC
CASSLASVSYNEQFF
>many|TRBV20-1|.|TRBJ2-7
TGCAGTGCTAGTCTCGCGTTCCCCTACGAGCAGTACTTC
CSASLAFPYEQYF
>.|TRBV20-1|TRBD2|TRBJ2-1
TGCAGTGCTCGACAAACTAGCGGGGGATACAATGAGCAGTTCTTC
CSARQTSGGYNEQFF
>few|TRBV10-3|.|TRBJ1-1
TGTGCCATCAGTGAGTCCGGAGGGGTGAACACTGAAGCTTTCTTT
CAISESGGVNTEAFF
>few|TRBV29-1|.|TRBJ1-1
TGCAGCGTAACGATCCAGGGACCTGAAGCTTTCTTT
CSVTIQGPEAFF
>.|TRBV14|TRBD1|TRBJ2-7
TGTGCCAGCAGCCAAGAGGGACAGGGGAGCTCCTACGAGCAGTACTTC
CASSQEGQGSSYEQYF
>.|TRBV7-2|.|TRBJ2-5
TGTGCCAGCAGAGTAGGGGGGGAAGAGACCCAGTACTTC
CASRVGGEETQYF
>.|TRBV5-5|.|TRBJ2-4
TGTGCCAGCAGCTTGGGAGGGGGCATTCAGTACTTC
CASSLGGGIQYF
>.|TRBV9|TRBD2|TRBJ2-7
TGTGCCAGCAGCGTAGCTGCCGGGACTAGCGGGGCCAGTCTGGACGAGCAGTACTTC
CASSVAAGTSGASLDEQYF
>.|TRBV20-1|.|TRBJ2-7
TGCAGTGCTAGCATGAAAGGGTACGAGCAGTACTTC
CSASMKGYEQYF
>.|TRBV25-1|.|TRBJ1-2
TGTGCCAGCAGTGGAACATCCTCGTGGGGCTACACCTTC
CASSGTSSWGYTF
>.|TRBV7-9|.|TRBJ1-2
TGTGCCAGCAGCTCTGGGGGCGCAAGATCGCACTATGGCTACACCTTC
CASSSGGARSHYGYTF
>few|TRBV4-2|.|TRBJ2-6
TGTGCCAGCAGCCAAGATGGGTTCGCTGGGGCCAACGTCCTGACTTTC
CASSQDGFAGANVLTF
>few|TRBV7-9|TRBD2|TRBJ2-5
TGTGCCAGCAGCTCCTTTAGCGGGGGGGAGACCCAGTACTTC
CASSSFSGGETQYF
>many|TRBV7-2|.|TRBJ1-2
TGTGCCAGCAGCGTCCGTCAGGGGCAAGGCTACACCTTC
CASSVRQGQGYTF
>.|TRBV6-1|.|TRBJ2-1
TGTGCCAGCAGTGAAGAGGGATGGAACAATGAGCAGTTCTTC
CASSEEGWNNEQFF
>.|TRBV6-1|TRBD1|TRBJ1-6
TGTGCCACCACAGATGAATACTACAGGGGTTGGTATAATTCACCCCTCCACTTT
CATTDEYYRGWYNSPLHF
>.|TRBV7-2|.|TRBJ2-7
TGTGCCAGCAGCTTAGGGACCCAACCCTCCGAGCAGTACTTC
CASSLGTQPSEQYF
>.|TRBV27|.|TRBJ2-6
TGTGCCAGCAGTTTAGGCCGCGGTGGGGCCAACGTCCTGACTTTC
CASSLGRGGANVLTF
>few|TRBV3-1|TRBD1|TRBJ1-4
TGTGCCAGCAGCCAACTACAGGGGATAGGTGAAAAACTGTTTTTT
CASSQLQGIGEKLFF
>few|TRBV20-1|.|TRBJ2-5
TGCAGTGCAACCGGCCCTGGGACTGGCCAAGAGACCCAGTACTTC
CSATGPGTGQETQYF
>.|TRBV7-3|TRBD2|TRBJ2-1
TGTGCCAGCGGCCCAGCGGGAGGGCCGACTGAGCAGTTCTTC
CASGPAGGPTEQFF